This T cell receptor (beta chain) was profiled in a study of low-dose radiotherapy and immunotherapy resistance in tumors (dated by TCRdb to between 2021 and 2024). For the study in its entirety: Patients in Cohort 1 were given 0.5 Gy per fraction every 2 weeks, and the prescribed total PTV dose was 6.5 Gy. The trial did not randomize participants into treatment groups. For Cohort 2, the dose was 1 Gy per fraction given every two weeks, adding up to 13 Gy in total across 26 weeks. Nivolumab and ipilimumab were both given intravenously, with nivolumab at a 240 mg flat dose every two weeks and ipilimumab at 1 mg/kg every six weeks. Eight patients were included in the translational analysis: three from the first dose cohort and the first five from the second dose cohort. Patients took aspirin 300 mg orally once daily for four cycles, starting on cycle 1 day 1. Cyclophosphamide 200 mg/m2 was given intravenously every two weeks, one day before each radiation and immunotherapy administration.

The listed sequencing device is Illumina HiSeq 2500. To make first-strand cDNA, Superscript III was used along with a set of TRAV- and TRBV-specific primers so that both the TCRalpha and TCRbeta chains were covered. TCRs were amplified with Phusion for 15 to 25 PCR cycles using a constant-region primer together with the adapter attached to the V primers. The isolated mRNA was amplified using the MessageAmp II aRNA Amplification Kit, with in vitro transcription performed for approximately 15 hours at 37 degrees C. The Dynabeads mRNA DIRECT Purification Kit was used to isolate the mRNA for TCR sequencing. Indexed Illumina adapters were added in a second Phusion PCR of 20 to 25 cycles, and the PCR products were purified with AMPure XP beads. As for the authors' bioinformatics: Custom Perl scripts were used to pool TCR sequences that encoded the same protein, to remove out-of-frame sequences, and to calculate the abundance of each clonotype. Any TCR sequence supported by only a single read was excluded from analysis. Shannon entropy, Gini index, clonality, richness, and the frequency of TCRs shared between repertoires were included as repertoire metrics. TCRdb redid the processing of the public reads, applying fastp at Q25 and MiXCR, and retained in-frame beta chains. Each entry is one CDR3 protein sequence, shown with its most common DNA and genes. TCRdb, not the authors, supplied the V and J calls. The sample contains 100,000 or so distinct CDR3 sequences, around 20% of them found a single time. Of the sample, approximately 4% falls within the top ten clones.

Points on this clonotype: No cognate antigen has been identified for it. A far larger clone is just one base off, so this is likely a read error.

Reading the label with the study, this specimen's time point is: after trial treatment. This sample's treatment or condition label indicates: LDRT plus nivolumab, ipilimumab, low-dose cyclophosphamide and aspirin (RACIN trial). Donors were enrolled in RACIN, a single-arm phase I dose-escalation trial combining nivolumab, ipilimumab, aspirin, low-dose cyclophosphamide and low-dose radiotherapy. To be eligible, a patient needed to have an advanced solid tumor that was TIL-negative. Trimming accounts for 0 bases at V and 7 bases at J, while the number of junction bases matched to no gene is 16. The CDR3 sequence holds 17 residues, the cysteine and phenylalanine included. The CDR3 DNA has 51 bases and is translated from base 1. Reading the germline V gene gives CDR1 SGHRS and CDR2 YFSETQ.

This TCR came from a male donor with prostate cancer. The rearrangement joined TRBV5-1 to TRBJ2-7, with 7 junctional bases fitting TRBD2. Material: PBMCs, obtained after low-dose radiotherapy plus immunotherapy. The DNA sequence reads TGCGCCAGCAGCTTGGAGGGACTAACTAACTCCTACAATGAGCAGTACTTC. The resulting protein is CASSLEGLTNSYNEQYF.